The 27 T cell receptor beta chains below all came from one sample that was sequenced in a study of T cell responses to AZD1222 COVID-19 vaccine. Sequencing used immunoSEQ multiplex PCR; TCRdb keeps in-frame clones, though not all of them. Of 120,000 to 150,000 clones listed, about nine tenths are singletons. Sequences were derived from peripheral blood, sampled on day 0 of AZD1222 vaccination. The source is an adult in good health.

This clone was seen once. This chain uses TRBV24-1 with TRBJ2-1; D is perhaps TRBD1 or TRBD2 (6 bases each). Germline V gives CDR1 KGHDR, CDR2 SFDVKD. The CDR3 loop spans 17 amino acids. The germline V and J ends were trimmed by 3 bases and 4 bases, with 18 bases remaining between them. In nucleotides, the CDR3 is TGTGCCACCAGTGATAGGGGGGACCCTAGCGCTTACAATGAGCAGTTCTTC. As protein: CATSDRGDPSAYNEQFF.

This clone was found a few times. The V gene is TRBV29-1, the J gene TRBJ1-1; D gene unclear. The CDR3 consists of 10 residues. In germline, CDR1 is SQVTM, CDR2 ANQGSEA. With 7 bases removed from V and 1 base from J, the gap between germline ends came to 4 bases. This CDR3 reads CSGGNTEAFF. As DNA, the CDR3 is TGCAGCGGAGGGAACACTGAAGCTTTCTTT.

The rearrangement uses TRBV7-9 and TRBJ1-1; the D is unclear. CDR1 SEHNR and CDR2 FQNEAQ come from the germline V gene (reference sequence). The V end was cut by 1 base, the J end by 13 bases, with 10 bases between. The CDR3 sequence is 11 residues long. The CDR3 coding sequence is TGTGCCAGCAGCTTAGACGGGAATGGTTTCTTT. This translates into CASSLDGNGFF. Full variable domain (remainder filled in from reference TRBV7-9 and TRBJ1-1): DTGVSQNPRHKITKRGQNVTFRCDPISEHNRLYWYRQTLGQGPEFLTYFQNEAQLEKSRLLSDRFSAERPKGSFSTLEIQRTEQGDSAMYLCASSLDGNGFFGQGTRLTVV.

The chain recombines TRBV2 with TRBJ2-2, with D perhaps TRBD1 (5 bases). CDR1 and CDR2 (germline): SNHLY, FYNNEI. The CDR3 is 14 residues long. Trimming stripped 6 bases from V and 3 bases from J, with 11 bases between. The DNA for the CDR3 is TGTGCCAGCAGGGGGCAGGTGTACACCGGGGAGCTGTTTTTT. This translates into CASRGQVYTGELFF.

This clone was observed a single time. The rearrangement joins TRBV4-2 to TRBJ2-3; the match to TRBD2 covers 9 bases. Germline assignment: CDR1 LGHNA and CDR2 YNFKEQ. The V and J ends lost 1 base and 5 bases, in that order; junction bases with no gene match: 10. The CDR3 has 17 amino acids. The CDR3 DNA follows: TGTGCCAGCAGCCAAGTAGGAAGCGGGAGGTTGGAAGATACGCAGTATTTT. Translating it yields CASSQVGSGRLEDTQYF.

This sequence joins TRBV28 and TRBJ1-4; 7 positions match TRBD1. There are 16 residues in the CDR3. The J segment lost 0 bases and the V segment lost 6 bases, leaving 7 bases of the junction unmatched. From germline, CDR1 is MDHEN and CDR2 SYDVKM. The CDR3 region is CASSREGAPTNEKLFF. The CDR3 DNA is TGTGCCAGCAGCCGGGAGGGGGCCCCAACTAATGAAAAACTGTTTTTT.

In its sample, this clone was seen a few times. The CDR3 nucleotides are TGTGCCAGCAGTGGACAGACTCTCCCTGGAAACACCATATATTTT. This sequence encodes CASSGQTLPGNTIYF. The rearrangement links TRBV2 to TRBJ1-3, with D possibly matching TRBD1 (5 bases). V dropped 4 bases and J dropped 2 bases, with 12 bases sitting between them. The CDR3 has 15 residues. Germline-derived CDR1 and CDR2 are SNHLY and FYNNEI.

The gene calls are TRBV6-6 and TRBJ2-7; 10 bases are a match to TRBD1. CDR1 and CDR2 (germline): MNHNY, SVGAGI (reference sequence). The ends lost 6 bases at V and 7 bases at J; junction bases unmatched: 15. CDR3 size: 16 residues. CDR3 coding DNA: TGTGCCAGCAGAAACCCCCGGGACAGGGGTAGGAGAGAGCAGTACTTC. This codes for CASRNPRDRGRREQYF.

The CDR3 nucleotides read TGTGCCAGCAGCTTAACTCGGGGGAATGAGCAGTTCTTC. This translates into CASSLTRGNEQFF. The V and J genes are TRBV7-3 and TRBJ2-1; tentatively, D is TRBD2 (6 bases). Per the germline V gene, CDR1 is SGHTA and CDR2 is FQGTGA. The V gene lost 0 bases and the J gene lost 7 bases, with 7 bases spanning the gap. The CDR3 covers 13 residues.

CDR3 protein: CATRSGRGADTQYF. Written as DNA, the CDR3 is TGTGCCACCAGGAGCGGGAGGGGAGCAGATACGCAGTATTTT. The J gene is TRBJ2-3, the V gene TRBV15; the match to TRBD2 covers 10 bases. The CDR3 runs 14 residues. CDR1 LNHNV and CDR2 YYDKDF come from the germline V gene (reference sequence). With V trimmed by 6 bases and J by 4 bases, 4 bases remained unmatched.

The chain couples TRBV19 to TRBJ2-7; TRBD1 or TRBD2 may be the D gene (6 bases each). The germline gives CDR1 LNHDA, CDR2 SQIVND (reference sequence). This CDR3 region has 14 residues. V shed 9 bases and J shed 1 base, with 16 bases lying between them. CDR3 loop: CASQGSGLSYEQYF. The CDR3 DNA sequence: TGTGCCAGCCAGGGGAGCGGACTATCCTACGAGCAGTACTTC.

This clone was observed once. This sequence joins TRBV10-3 and TRBJ1-1, with D maybe TRBD1 (6 bases). The CDR3 totals 15 residues. The germline V and J ends were trimmed by 0 bases and 6 bases, with 14 bases remaining between them. Germline CDR1 and CDR2: ENHRY and SYGVKD. The CDR3, as DNA: TGTGCCATCAGTGAGTCGGGACAACATCGGGCTGAAGCTTTCTTT. It is translated as CAISESGQHRAEAFF.

The V call is TRBV5-4, the J call TRBJ1-3; D is ambiguous. V lost 0 bases to trimming and J lost 0 bases, with 10 bases between them. CDR1 is SGHNT and CDR2 is YYREEE in the germline V gene (reference sequence). This CDR3 has 16 amino acids. The CDR3 protein is CASSLDPRNSGNTIYF. The CDR3 bases are TGTGCCAGCAGCTTGGATCCCAGAAACTCTGGAAACACCATATATTTT.

V and J are TRBV5-1 and TRBJ1-6; 8 positions agree with TRBD1. The V gene end was trimmed by 1 base and the J gene end by 8 bases; junction bases not matched to a gene: 2. The CDR3 is 14 amino acids. Per the germline V gene, CDR1 is SGHRS and CDR2 is YFSETQ. This CDR3 reads CASSLKDRDSPLHF. In DNA, the CDR3 is TGCGCCAGCAGCTTGAAGGACAGGGATTCACCCCTCCACTTT.

This clone came up a few times. The V gene is TRBV6-2 or TRBV6-3, the J gene TRBJ2-1, with D hard to call. V was trimmed by 3 bases and J by 8 bases, leaving 11 bases between them. Per germline, CDR1 MNHEY and CDR2 SVGEGT. The CDR3 has 13 residues. The CDR3 region has the DNA TGTGCCAGCAGTTATTCCCGGTTTGATGAGCAGTTCTTC. Amino acids: CASSYSRFDEQFF.

The J gene is TRBJ1-2, the V gene TRBV30, with D perhaps matching TRBD1 (6 bases). Germline V lookup: CDR1 GTSNPN, CDR2 SVGIG (reference sequence). The CDR3 extends over 14 amino acids. Trimming took 5 bases from V and 1 from J, leaving 14 bases between them. The CDR3 here is CAWSRDTYNYGYTF. The DNA of the CDR3 is TGTGCCTGGTCTCGGGACACTTATAACTATGGCTACACCTTC.

The CDR3 protein is CASSGGGRDQETQYF. The CDR3 bases are TGTGCCAGCAGCGGGGGTGGCAGGGACCAAGAGACCCAGTACTTC. V and J are TRBV5-4 and TRBJ2-5; the D gene could be TRBD1 or TRBD2 (5 bases each). Trimming took off 4 bases at V and 0 bases at J, with 13 bases between the two ends. Germline values: CDR1 SGHNT, CDR2 YYREEE (reference sequence). CDR3 size: 15 residues. The entire variable domain, with the rest obtained from reference TRBV5-4 and TRBJ2-5, is as follows: ETGVTQSPTHLIKTRGQQVTLRCSSQSGHNTVSWYQQALGQGPQFIFQYYREEENGRGNFPPRFSGLQFPNYSSELNVNALELDDSALYLCASSGGGRDQETQYFGPGTRLLVL.

This chain connects TRBV7-2 to TRBJ2-2; 7 nucleotides match TRBD2. The CDR3 runs 16 residues. The germline V gene encodes CDR1 SGHTA and CDR2 FQGNSA. Trimming took 3 bases from V and 3 from J; bases not matched to a gene: 7. The CDR3 DNA reads as TGTGCCAGCAGCTTCTACAGCGGGGTAGACACCGGGGAGCTGTTTTTT. Protein product: CASSFYSGVDTGELFF.

The chain links TRBV11-3 to TRBJ1-1; 7 bases agree with TRBD1. Germline V gene sequence: CDR1 SGHNT, CDR2 YENEEA. The CDR3 is 17 amino acids. V was pared by 1 base and J by 2 bases, with 10 bases of the junction left unmatched. Written as DNA, the CDR3 is TGTGCCAGCAGCTTAGCCCGACAGGGCAGAGGAAACACTGAAGCTTTCTTT. Translating it yields CASSLARQGRGNTEAFF.

The gene calls are TRBV12-3 or TRBV12-4 and TRBJ2-1; no clear D gene. This CDR3 spans 12 amino acids. V shed 3 bases and J shed 9 bases, with 9 bases lying between them. The CDR3 is CASSFRRGEQFF. The CDR3 region has the DNA TGTGCCAGCAGTTTCAGGAGAGGTGAGCAGTTCTTC.

The chain uses TRBV4-3 and TRBJ1-6; D is perhaps TRBD1 (5 bases). The CDR3 has 14 amino acids. Deletions cut 1 base from V and 8 bases from J, with 9 bases between. Germline CDR1 LGHNA, CDR2 YSLEER. CDR3 sequence reads: CASSQGTRDSPLHF. DNA of the CDR3: TGCGCCAGCAGCCAAGGGACAAGAGATTCACCCCTCCACTTT.

This chain links TRBV30 with TRBJ1-1; D unclear. The CDR3 is made up of 13 amino acids. In germline, CDR1 is GTSNPN, CDR2 SVGIG (reference sequence). V dropped 0 bases and J dropped 1 base, with 6 bases sitting between them. This CDR3 is CAWSVPRNTEAFF. DNA for the CDR3: TGTGCCTGGAGTGTACCCCGGAACACTGAAGCTTTCTTT.

This clone was recorded once. V usage is TRBV11-2 and J usage is TRBJ1-6, with unresolved D. Germline-derived CDR1 and CDR2 are SGHAT and FQNNGV. The V end lost 3 bases, the J end lost 3 bases, and 9 bases lay between the germline ends. The CDR3 is made up of 15 amino acids. In DNA, the CDR3 is TGTGCCAGCAGCTTCCGTGGAGGCTATAATTCACCCCTCCACTTT. Translating gives CASSFRGGYNSPLHF.

The chain carries TRBV13 and TRBJ2-3, with D tentatively TRBD2 (5 bases). The CDR3 is 13 residues long. Deletions cut 5 bases from V and 5 bases from J, with 11 bases between. Germline lookup yields CDR1 PRHDT and CDR2 FYEKMQ (reference sequence). CDR3 DNA sequence: TGTGCCAGCAGCCCCTACCGGGGAGATACGCAGTATTTT. This gives the protein CASSPYRGDTQYF.

This clone was seen just once. The CDR3 DNA follows: TGTGCCAGCAGTCTAACAGGGGGCGAGCTCTACGAGCAGTACTTC. Amino acid sequence: CASSLTGGELYEQYF. The rearrangement uses TRBV2 and TRBJ2-7, with 9 bases matching TRBD1. Germline lookup yields CDR1 SNHLY and CDR2 FYNNEI. The junction had 8 bases not matched to a gene; V was cut back by 5 bases and J by 3 bases. The CDR3 is 15 residues long.

The chain couples TRBV5-6 to TRBJ1-2; maybe TRBD1 (5 bases). Deletions cut 1 base from V and 4 bases from J, with 20 bases between. There are 17 residues in the CDR3. Germline lookup yields CDR1 SGHDT and CDR2 YYEEEE. CDR3 loop: CASSLQARPGRTYGYTF. For the CDR3, the DNA is TGTGCCAGCAGCTTGCAGGCTCGGCCAGGGAGAACCTATGGCTACACCTTC.

The chain joins TRBV30 to TRBJ2-3, with TRBD2 matching 11 bases. This CDR3 has 19 residues. In germline, CDR1 is GTSNPN, CDR2 SVGIG (reference sequence). J was trimmed by 8 bases and V by 0 bases; bases with no gene match: 19. DNA of the CDR3: TGTGCCTGGAGTGTACAAAACCCTAGCGGGGGGACCCGCCGATGTACGCAGTATTTT. This sequence encodes CAWSVQNPSGGTRRCTQYF.